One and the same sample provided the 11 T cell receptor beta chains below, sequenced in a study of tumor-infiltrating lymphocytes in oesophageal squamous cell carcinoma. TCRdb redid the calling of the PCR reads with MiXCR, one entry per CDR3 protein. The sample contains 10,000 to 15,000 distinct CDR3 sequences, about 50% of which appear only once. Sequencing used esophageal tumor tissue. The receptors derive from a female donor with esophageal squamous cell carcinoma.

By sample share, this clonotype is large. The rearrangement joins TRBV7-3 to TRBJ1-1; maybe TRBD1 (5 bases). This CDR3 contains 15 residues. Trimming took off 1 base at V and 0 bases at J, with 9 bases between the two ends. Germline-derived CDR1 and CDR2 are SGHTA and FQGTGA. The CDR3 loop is CASSLSGGMNTEAFF. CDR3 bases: TGTGCCAGCAGCTTAAGTGGGGGGATGAACACTGAAGCTTTCTTT.

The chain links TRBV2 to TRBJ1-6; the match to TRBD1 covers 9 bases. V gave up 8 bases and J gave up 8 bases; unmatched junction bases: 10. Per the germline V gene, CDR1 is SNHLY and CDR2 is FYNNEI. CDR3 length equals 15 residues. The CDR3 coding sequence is TGTGCCAGCCTTACCGGGACAGGGAACGATTCACCCCTCCACTTT. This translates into CASLTGTGNDSPLHF.

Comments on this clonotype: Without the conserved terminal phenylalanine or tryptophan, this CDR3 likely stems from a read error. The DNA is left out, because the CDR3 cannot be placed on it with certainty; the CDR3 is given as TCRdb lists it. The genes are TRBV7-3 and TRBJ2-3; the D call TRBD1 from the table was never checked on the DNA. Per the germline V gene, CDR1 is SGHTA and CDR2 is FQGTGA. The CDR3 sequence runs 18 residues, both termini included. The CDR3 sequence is CASSLTGGSPSYEQYFGP.

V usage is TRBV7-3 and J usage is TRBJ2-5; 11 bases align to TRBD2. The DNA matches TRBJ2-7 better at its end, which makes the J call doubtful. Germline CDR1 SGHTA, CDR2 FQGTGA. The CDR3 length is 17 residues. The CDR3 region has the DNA TGTGCCAGCAGCTCCTTAACTAGTAGCGGGAGGGATTACGAGCAGTACTTC. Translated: CASSSLTSSGRDYEQYF.

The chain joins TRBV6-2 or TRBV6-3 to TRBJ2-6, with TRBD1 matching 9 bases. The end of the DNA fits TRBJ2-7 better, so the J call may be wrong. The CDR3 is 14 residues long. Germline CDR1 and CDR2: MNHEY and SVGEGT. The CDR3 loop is CASSYGTGLVEQYF. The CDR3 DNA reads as TGTGCCAGCAGTTACGGGACAGGGCTGGTCGAGCAGTACTTC.

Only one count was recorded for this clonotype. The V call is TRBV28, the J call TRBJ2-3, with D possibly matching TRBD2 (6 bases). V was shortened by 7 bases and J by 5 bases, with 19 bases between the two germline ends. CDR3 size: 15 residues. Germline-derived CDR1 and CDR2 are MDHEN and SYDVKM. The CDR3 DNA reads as TGTGCCAGCAAGAAGACTAGATCGGGGTTAGATACGCAGTATTTT. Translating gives CASKKTRSGLDTQYF. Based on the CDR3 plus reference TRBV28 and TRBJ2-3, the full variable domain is DVKVTQSSRYLVKRTGEKVFLECVQDMDHENMFWYRQDPGLGLRLIYFSYDVKMKEKGDIPEGYSVSREKKERFSLILESASTNQTSMYLCASKKTRSGLDTQYFGPGTRLTVL.

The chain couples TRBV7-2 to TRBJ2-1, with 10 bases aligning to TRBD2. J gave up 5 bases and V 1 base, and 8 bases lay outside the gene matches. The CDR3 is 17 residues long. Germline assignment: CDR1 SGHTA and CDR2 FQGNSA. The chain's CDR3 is CASSLGAGGRHHNEQFF. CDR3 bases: TGTGCCAGCAGCTTAGGAGCGGGAGGGCGCCATCACAATGAGCAGTTCTTC.

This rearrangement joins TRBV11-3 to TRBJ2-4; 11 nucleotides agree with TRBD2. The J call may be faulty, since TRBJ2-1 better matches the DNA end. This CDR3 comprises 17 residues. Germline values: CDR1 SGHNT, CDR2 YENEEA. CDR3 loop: CASSSIRGSGGAGEQFF. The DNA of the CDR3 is TGTGCCAGCAGCTCTATCCGGGGTAGCGGGGGGGCGGGGGAGCAGTTCTTC.

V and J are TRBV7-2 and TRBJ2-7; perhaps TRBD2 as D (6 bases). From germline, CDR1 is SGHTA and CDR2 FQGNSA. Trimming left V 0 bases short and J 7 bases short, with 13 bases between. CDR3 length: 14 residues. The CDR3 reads CASSLAGTLNEQYF. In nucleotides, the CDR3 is TGTGCCAGCAGCTTAGCTGGGACTCTAAATGAGCAGTACTTC.

The CDR3 nucleotides read TGTGCCACCTGGCGCGCGGGACTATCAAATGAGACCCAGTACTTC. This encodes CATWRAGLSNETQYF. The genes are TRBV15 and TRBJ2-5; 7 bases match TRBD2. CDR1 and CDR2 (germline): LNHNV, YYDKDF (reference sequence). V lost 8 bases, J lost 5 bases, and 14 bases stayed unmatched. This CDR3 comprises 15 residues. Full variable domain (rest looked up from reference TRBV15 and TRBJ2-5): DAMVIQNPRYQVTQFGKPVTLSCSQTLNHNVMYWYQQKSSQAPKLLFHYYDKDFNNEADTPDNFQSRRPNTSFCFLDIRSPGLGDTAMYLCATWRAGLSNETQYFGPGTRLLVL.

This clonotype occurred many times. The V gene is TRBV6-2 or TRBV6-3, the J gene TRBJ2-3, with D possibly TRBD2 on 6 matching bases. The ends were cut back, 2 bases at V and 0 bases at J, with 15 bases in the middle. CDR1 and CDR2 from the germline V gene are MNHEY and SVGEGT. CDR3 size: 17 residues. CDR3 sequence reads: CASSYHLPGESTDTQYF. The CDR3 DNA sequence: TGTGCCAGCAGTTACCATCTTCCGGGAGAGAGCACAGATACGCAGTATTTT.